This T cell receptor (beta chain) came from a study of technical replicates of blood from several donors. Germline CDR1 is SGHTA and CDR2 is FQGNSA. This CDR3 region has 17 residues. The ends lost 5 bases at V and 8 bases at J; junction bases unmatched: 15. Data came from immunoSEQ multiplex PCR; TCRdb stores just in-frame clones and leaves some out. This sample has 75,000 to 100,000 clones; around 94% occur once, and the top ten carry roughly 0.25%. This sequence was found in a human donor in good health. Specimen: T cells isolated from PBMCs. The V and J genes are TRBV7-2 and TRBJ2-2, with 9 bases that match TRBD2. CDR3: CASSPTVLAGKVGELFF. CDR3 in DNA: TGTGCCAGCAGCCCCACCGTCCTAGCGGGGAAGGTTGGGGAGCTGTTTTTT.